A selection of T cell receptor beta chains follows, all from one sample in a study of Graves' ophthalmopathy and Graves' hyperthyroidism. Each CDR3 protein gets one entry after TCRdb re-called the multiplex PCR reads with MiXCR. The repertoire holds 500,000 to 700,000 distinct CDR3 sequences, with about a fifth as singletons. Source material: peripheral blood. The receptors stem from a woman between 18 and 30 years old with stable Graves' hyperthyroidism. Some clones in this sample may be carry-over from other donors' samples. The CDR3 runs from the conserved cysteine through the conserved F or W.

CASSPMRASPYSYEQYF TRBJ2-7 17 TRBV27
CASSSYTAETQYF TRBJ2-5 13 TRBV27
CASSQVDSYEQYF TRBJ2-7 13 TRBV3-1
CASSTSTGGDTQYF TRBJ2-3 14 TRBV19
CASSEIYRGSSTF TRBJ1-2 13 TRBV19
CSARVRGGLGGYTF TRBJ1-2 14 TRBV20-1
CASSILDRVYEQYF TRBJ2-7 14 TRBV19
CARGGTANYEQYF TRBJ2-7 13 TRBV27
CAWTGTGGSGANVLTF TRBJ2-6 16 TRBV30
CSVVVGAGVQPQHF TRBJ1-5 14 TRBV29-1
CSARGDGGQNTIYF TRBJ1-3 14 TRBV20-1
CASSYSGTGASWGYSYTF TRBJ1-2 18 TRBV6-2/TRBV6-3
CASSDRRGAGEETQYF TRBJ2-5 16 TRBV2
CASSLQGHNSPLHF TRBJ1-6 14 TRBV12-3/TRBV12-4
CASWGQGENQPQHF TRBJ1-5 14 TRBV6-1
CASATGYTEAFF TRBJ1-1 12 TRBV6-1
CASSLYRNSYEQYF TRBJ2-7 14 TRBV5-1
CSARDLGTSYEQYF TRBJ2-7 14 TRBV20-1
CASSSGLAGGKSLYQYF TRBJ2-4 17 TRBV7-9
CATSRDNGVNTEAFF TRBJ1-1 15 TRBV15
CASSQHRDRGYSNYGYTF TRBJ1-2 18 TRBV4-1
CSAGGPIDTEAFF TRBJ1-1 13 TRBV20-1
CASSVQGIEAFF TRBJ1-1 12 TRBV2
CAWGDLGPSYTF TRBJ1-2 12 TRBV30
CASRLTGLSTEAFF TRBJ1-1 14 TRBV27
CASSGRLGAGYTF TRBJ1-2 13 TRBV7-9
CASGLGGPNTEAFF TRBJ1-1 14 TRBV12-5
CATSRVGQQETQYF TRBJ2-5 14 TRBV15
CASSNTPRNTEAFF TRBJ1-1 14 TRBV6-2/TRBV6-3
CASSLALGVGTEAFF TRBJ1-1 15 TRBV7-6
CASSYSGQDNSPLHF TRBJ1-6 15 TRBV6-5
CASSYALNSPLHF TRBJ1-6 13 TRBV6-9
CASSVTEAYQETQYF TRBJ2-5 15 TRBV2
CASGPASNQPQHF TRBJ1-5 13 TRBV2
CSAAGSYAYEQYF TRBJ2-7 13 TRBV20-1
CAWNGGNSPLHF TRBJ1-6 12 TRBV30
CSAGPQGLESNQPQHF TRBJ1-5 16 TRBV20-1
CASSQNRANSPLHF TRBJ1-6 14 TRBV3-1
CSAYPDIYGYTF TRBJ1-2 12 TRBV20-1
CASSAGPQGSNQPQHF TRBJ1-5 16 TRBV6-1
CASTKPDSRSGYTF TRBJ1-2 14 TRBV6-1
CASSFGADGYTF TRBJ1-2 12 TRBV5-6
CAISERSLNPQETQYF TRBJ2-5 16 TRBV10-3
CSVRRDRGESTEAFF TRBJ1-1 15 TRBV29-1
CASSLEPRGPYPEAFF TRBJ1-1 16 TRBV5-1